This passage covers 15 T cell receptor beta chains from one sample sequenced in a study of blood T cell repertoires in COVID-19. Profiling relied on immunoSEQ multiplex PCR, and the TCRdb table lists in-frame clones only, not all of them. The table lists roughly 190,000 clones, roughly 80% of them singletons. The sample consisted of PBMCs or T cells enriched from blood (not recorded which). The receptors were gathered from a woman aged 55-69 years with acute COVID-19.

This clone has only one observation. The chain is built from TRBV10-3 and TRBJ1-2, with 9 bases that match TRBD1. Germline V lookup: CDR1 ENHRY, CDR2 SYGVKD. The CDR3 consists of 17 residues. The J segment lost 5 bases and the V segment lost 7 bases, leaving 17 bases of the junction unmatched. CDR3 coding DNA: TGTGCCATCAACCGCCAAACCACAGGGGGCGCGGAGTATGGCTACACCTTC. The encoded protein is CAINRQTTGGAEYGYTF.

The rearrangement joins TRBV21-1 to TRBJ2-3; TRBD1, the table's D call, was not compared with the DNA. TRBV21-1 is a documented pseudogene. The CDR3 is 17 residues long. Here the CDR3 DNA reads TGTGCCAGCAGCAAAGAAGATGGCAGGGGGGACACAGATACGCAGTATTTT. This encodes CASSKEDGRGDTDTQYF.

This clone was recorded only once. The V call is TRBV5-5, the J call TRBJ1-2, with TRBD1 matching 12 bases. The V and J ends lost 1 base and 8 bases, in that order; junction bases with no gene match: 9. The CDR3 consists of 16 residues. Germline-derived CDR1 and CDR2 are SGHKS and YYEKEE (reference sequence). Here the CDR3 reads CASSLIPGQGARGYTF. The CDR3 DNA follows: TGTGCCAGCAGCTTGATTCCGGGACAGGGGGCGAGGGGCTACACCTTC. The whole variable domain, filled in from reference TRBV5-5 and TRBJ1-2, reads DAGVTQSPTHLIKTRGQQVTLRCSPISGHKSVSWYQQVLGQGPQFIFQYYEKEERGRGNFPDRFSARQFPNYSSELNVNALLLGDSALYLCASSLIPGQGARGYTFGSGTRLTVV.

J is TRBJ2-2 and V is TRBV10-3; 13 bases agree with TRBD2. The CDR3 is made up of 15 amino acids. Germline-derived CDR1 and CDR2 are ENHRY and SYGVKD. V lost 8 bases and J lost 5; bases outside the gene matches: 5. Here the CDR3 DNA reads TGTGCCATCTCAGGGACTAGCGGGAAAACCGGGGAGCTGTTTTTT. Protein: CAISGTSGKTGELFF.

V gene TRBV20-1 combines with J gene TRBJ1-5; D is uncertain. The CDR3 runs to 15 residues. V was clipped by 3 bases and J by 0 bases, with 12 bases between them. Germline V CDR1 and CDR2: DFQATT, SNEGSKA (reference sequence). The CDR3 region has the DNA TGCAGTGCTAGTTTGTTGTATAATAGCAATCAGCCCCAGCATTTT. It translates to CSASLLYNSNQPQHF.

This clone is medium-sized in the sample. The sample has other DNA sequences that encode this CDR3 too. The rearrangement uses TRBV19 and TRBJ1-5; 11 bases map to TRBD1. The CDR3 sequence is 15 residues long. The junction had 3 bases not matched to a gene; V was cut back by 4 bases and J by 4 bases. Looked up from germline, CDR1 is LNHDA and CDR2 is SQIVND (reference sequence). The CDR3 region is CASSKDRGRNQPQHF. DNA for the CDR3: TGTGCCAGTAGTAAGGACAGGGGGCGGAATCAGCCCCAGCATTTT.

The CDR3 DNA sequence: TGTGCCATCAGCCCAGATCAGCCCCAGCATTTT. This sequence encodes CAISPDQPQHF. V is TRBV10-3 and J is TRBJ1-5; D gene ambiguous. The CDR3 consists of 11 residues. Per the germline V gene, CDR1 is ENHRY and CDR2 is SYGVKD. Trimming took 6 bases from V and 5 from J, leaving 5 bases between them.

The CDR3 DNA sequence: TGCAGCGTGCTATTAGGGGGCGCAGATACGCAGTATTTT. It translates to CSVLLGGADTQYF. V gene TRBV29-1 combines with J gene TRBJ2-3, with TRBD1 matching 7 bases. The junction had 7 bases not matched to a gene; V was cut back by 6 bases and J by 4 bases. This CDR3 has 13 residues. CDR1 is SQVTM, CDR2 ANQGSEA, per germline.

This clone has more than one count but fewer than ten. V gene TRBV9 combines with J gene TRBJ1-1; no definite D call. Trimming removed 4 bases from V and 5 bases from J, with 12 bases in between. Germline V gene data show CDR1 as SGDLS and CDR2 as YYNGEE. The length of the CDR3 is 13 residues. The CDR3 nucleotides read TGTGCCAGCAGCCCCCTTCGGGGAACTGAAGCTTTCTTT. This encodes CASSPLRGTEAFF.

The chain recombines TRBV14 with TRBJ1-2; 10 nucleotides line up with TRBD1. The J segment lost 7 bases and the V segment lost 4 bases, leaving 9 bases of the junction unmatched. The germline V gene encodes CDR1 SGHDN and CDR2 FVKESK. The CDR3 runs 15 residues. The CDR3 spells CASSPRDRGLSGYTF. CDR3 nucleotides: TGTGCCAGCAGCCCTCGAGACAGGGGGCTGTCTGGCTACACCTTC.

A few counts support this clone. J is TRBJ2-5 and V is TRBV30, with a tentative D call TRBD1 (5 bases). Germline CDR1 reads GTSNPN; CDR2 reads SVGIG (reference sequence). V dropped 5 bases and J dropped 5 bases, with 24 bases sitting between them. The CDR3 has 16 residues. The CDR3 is CAWGLGQLDGWETQYF. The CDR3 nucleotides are TGTGCCTGGGGCCTAGGACAACTCGACGGCTGGGAGACCCAGTACTTC.

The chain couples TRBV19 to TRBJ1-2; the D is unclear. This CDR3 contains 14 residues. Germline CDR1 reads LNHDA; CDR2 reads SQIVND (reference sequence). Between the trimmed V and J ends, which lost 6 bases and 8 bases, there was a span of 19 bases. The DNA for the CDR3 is TGTGCCAGTAGCGTACAAGGAGGTGGAGGCGGCTACACCTTC. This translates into CASSVQGGGGGYTF.

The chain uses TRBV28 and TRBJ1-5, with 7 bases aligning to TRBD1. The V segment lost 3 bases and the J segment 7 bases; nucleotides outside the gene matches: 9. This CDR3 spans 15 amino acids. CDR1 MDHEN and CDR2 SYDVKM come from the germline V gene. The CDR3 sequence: CASSFLDRDHQPQHF. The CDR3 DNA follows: TGTGCCAGCAGTTTCCTCGACAGGGATCACCAGCCCCAGCATTTT.

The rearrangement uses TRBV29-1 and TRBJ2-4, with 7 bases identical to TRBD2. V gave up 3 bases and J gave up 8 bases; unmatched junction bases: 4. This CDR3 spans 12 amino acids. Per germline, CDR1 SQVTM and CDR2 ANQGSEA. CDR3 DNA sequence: TGCAGCGTTGACGAGGGGAGGGACATTCAGTACTTC. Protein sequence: CSVDEGRDIQYF.

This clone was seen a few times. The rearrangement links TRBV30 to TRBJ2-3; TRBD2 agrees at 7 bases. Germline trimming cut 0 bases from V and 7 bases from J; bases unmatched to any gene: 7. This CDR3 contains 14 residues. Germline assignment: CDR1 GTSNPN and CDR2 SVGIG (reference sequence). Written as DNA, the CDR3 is TGTGCCTGGAGTGTGGGGGAGGGCCTACATACGCAGTATTTT. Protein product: CAWSVGEGLHTQYF. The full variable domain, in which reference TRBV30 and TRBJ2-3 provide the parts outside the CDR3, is SQTIHQWPATLVQPVGSPLSLECTVEGTSNPNLYWYRQAAGRGLQLLFYSVGIGQISSEVPQNLSASRPQDRQFILSSKKLLLSDSGFYLCAWSVGEGLHTQYFGPGTRLTVL.